The rows below give T cell receptor beta chains drawn from one sample of a study of T cell responses to AZD1222 COVID-19 vaccine. Profiled with immunoSEQ multiplex PCR; TCRdb holds only in-frame clones, not every one. The profile shows some 120,000 clones, roughly 87% of them singletons. This specimen consisted of peripheral blood, obtained on day 0 of AZD1222 vaccination. These receptor sequences come from an adult in good health. CDR3s include the opening cysteine and the closing phenylalanine or tryptophan. The D gene is left open where the match is weak. Size tells how often a clone was seen (once, few, many) or the class of an expanded clone, and some rows leave it out.

>NA|TRBV5-1|TRBJ1-1|once
TGCGCCAGCAGGCTCGGTCAGGAGAACACTGAAGCTTTCTTT
CASRLGQENTEAFF
>NA|TRBV28|TRBJ1-5|NA
TGTGCCAGCAGTGGCCTGTGGGGCCCCCAGCCCCAGCATTTT
CASSGLWGPQPQHF
>NA|TRBV28|TRBJ1-4|NA
TGTGCCAGCAGTCCCCACGGGGCTAATGAAAAACTGTTTTTT
CASSPHGANEKLFF
>NA|TRBV5-8|TRBJ2-2|NA
TGTGCCAGCAGCGACCCCACCAAGTTCCGGCTACACACCGGGGAGCTGTTTTTT
CASSDPTKFRLHTGELFF
>NA|TRBV11-2|TRBJ1-2|NA
TGTGCCAGCAGCGAAATACGGGGGGCGATCTATGGCTACACCTTC
CASSEIRGAIYGYTF
>NA|TRBV6-5|TRBJ2-4|NA
TGTGCCAGCAGTCCCGGGGCAGCCCAAAACATTCAGTACTTC
CASSPGAAQNIQYF
>NA|TRBV11-3|TRBJ2-7|NA
TGTGCCAGCAGCTTAGGGGAAAGAGACGAGCAGTACTTC
CASSLGERDEQYF
>NA|TRBV30|TRBJ2-5|NA
TGTGCCTGGAGTCAGGCGGTAGAGACCCAGTACTTC
CAWSQAVETQYF
>NA|TRBV7-2|TRBJ1-1|NA
TGTGCCAGCAGCCCCCGACACCACTCGGACACTGAAGCTTTCTTT
CASSPRHHSDTEAFF
>NA|TRBV7-2|TRBJ1-5|NA
TGTGCCAGCAGCTTAGGGGGGTCTAGCAATCAGCCCCAGCATTTT
CASSLGGSSNQPQHF
>NA|TRBV24-1|TRBJ1-5|NA
TGTGCCACCAGTGATTCACGACAGGCCAATCAGCCCCAGCATTTT
CATSDSRQANQPQHF
>NA|TRBV3-1/TRBV3-2|TRBJ2-7|NA
TGTGCCAGCAGCCGCGGCGGGGTGGAGGAGCAGTACTTC
CASSRGGVEEQYF
>NA|TRBV7-9|TRBJ2-4|NA
TGTGCCAGCAGCACTCGGGACCGAAACATTCAGTACTTC
CASSTRDRNIQYF
>NA|TRBV12-5|TRBJ1-3|NA
TGTGCTAGTGGTTTGGTACTGGGCGGGCCTAGCTCTGGAAACACCATATATTTT
CASGLVLGGPSSGNTIYF
>NA|TRBV5-1|TRBJ1-6|NA
TGCGCCAGCAGCCCCAGAGGGGCCCATAATTCACCCCTCCACTTT
CASSPRGAHNSPLHF
>NA|TRBV19|TRBJ1-1|NA
TGTGCCAGTAGTATTCGAAACAGCATGAACACTGAAGCTTTCTTT
CASSIRNSMNTEAFF
>NA|TRBV3-1/TRBV3-2|TRBJ2-2|NA
TGTGCCAGCAGCCAAGGAGGGGCAGGGAACACCGGGGAGCTGTTTTTT
CASSQGGAGNTGELFF
>NA|TRBV6-5|TRBJ2-2|NA
TGTGCCAGCAGTAGGGCCGGGGAGCTGTTTTTT
CASSRAGELFF
>NA|TRBV7-2|TRBJ2-5|once
TGTGCCAGCAGCTTGGGCACGGCGGTACGAGGGACCCAGTACTTC
CASSLGTAVRGTQYF
>NA|TRBV13|TRBJ1-2|NA
TGTGCCAGCAGCCCCCTCGCAGCCCGCGCGTATGGCTACACCTTC
CASSPLAARAYGYTF
>NA|TRBV5-8|TRBJ2-1|NA
TGTGCCAGCAGCCCCGGGGGGCTTAGCTCCTACAATGAGCAGCTCTTC
CASSPGGLSSYNEQLF
>NA|TRBV19|TRBJ1-6|NA
TGTGCCAGTAGTAGGGTGGTGGGTAATTCACCCCTCCACTTT
CASSRVVGNSPLHF
>NA|TRBV5-1|TRBJ1-2|NA
TGCGCCAGCAGCTGGGCGGGGGATTCGGACTATGGCTACACCTTC
CASSWAGDSDYGYTF
>TRBD2|TRBV7-2|TRBJ2-7|once
TGTGCCAGCAGCAACCTAGCGGGGCCTTCCTACGAGCAGTACTTC
CASSNLAGPSYEQYF
>TRBD1|TRBV6-6|TRBJ1-2|NA
TGTGCCAGCAAGAAGGGACAGGGGGCAACTAACTATGGCTACACCTTC
CASKKGQGATNYGYTF
>TRBD1|TRBV6-1|TRBJ2-3|NA
TGTGCCAGCAGTGAAGGGGGGACAGGAGGCCATACGCAGTATTTT
CASSEGGTGGHTQYF
>NA|TRBV21-1|TRBJ1-4|NA
TGTGCCAGCAGCATAAACGGTGGACGGGAAGAAGGAAAACTGTTTTTT
CASSINGGREEGKLFF
>NA|TRBV5-6|TRBJ1-4|NA
TGTGCCAGCAGCTCGGCAGCTATTAATGAAAAACTGTTTTTT
CASSSAAINEKLFF
>NA|TRBV2|TRBJ1-1|NA
TGTGCCAGCAGCCCCGGGGAGGAGTGGACTGAAGCTTTCTTT
CASSPGEEWTEAFF
>TRBD1|TRBV30|TRBJ1-2|NA
TGTGCCTGGAGTGTTACGGGACAGGGAAATAGAGGAAATGGCTACACCTTC
CAWSVTGQGNRGNGYTF
>TRBD2|TRBV5-1|TRBJ2-5|NA
TGCGCCAGCAGCTCGGGGACGCCTAGCGGTCGACAAGAGACCCAGTACTTC
CASSSGTPSGRQETQYF
>TRBD1|TRBV10-3|TRBJ1-2|few
TGTGCCATCAGTGGTCAGGGGGCGAACTATGGCTACACCTTC
CAISGQGANYGYTF
>NA|TRBV20-1|TRBJ2-1|once
TGCAGTGCTAGTTGGGGCAACGTCGATGAGCAGTTCTTC
CSASWGNVDEQFF